This T cell receptor beta chain was identified during a study of shared clonotypes between healthy human individuals. Study-level findings and limits: Sequencing of the sorted subsets was shown by rarefaction to be incomplete despite large depth. Genetic and exposure-history diversity was limited by the few donors. In this cohort, only blood was sampled, and tissue repertoires likely differ.

CD45RO-negative, CCR7-positively selected cells formed the naive CD8 fraction, excluding terminally differentiated effector memory CD45RA+ cells. After removal of 1 base from V and 3 bases from J, the junction contained 1 base not matched to a gene. CDR1 is LGHNT, CDR2 FRNRAP, per germline. The CDR3 contains 14 residues. Points on this clone: Its antigen is as yet unknown.

TCRdb's copy holds only in-frame clones and misses some; the assay was immunoSEQ multiplex PCR. The sample yields hundreds of thousands of clones, about 92% seen once. The V gene is TRBV12-5, the J gene TRBJ2-3, with TRBD1 identical over 7 bases. The clonotype was recovered from a man aged 30 to 45 in good health. What was sequenced was naive CD8+ T cells sorted from blood. The chain's CDR3 is CASGLAGGTDTQYF. For the CDR3, the DNA is TGTGCTAGTGGTTTGGCAGGGGGAACAGATACGCAGTATTTT.